These 25 T cell receptor beta chains share one sample of origin, sequenced in a study of cytomegalovirus exposure and HLA in healthy donors. Assay used: immunoSEQ multiplex PCR; TCRdb lists only in-frame clones, some missing. The repertoire has 90,000 to 150,000 clones, about 85% of them found once; the top ten carry about 2.2%. Sample: PBMCs. The receptor source for this set is a woman in her twenties or thirties in good health and CMV-seronegative.

The V call is TRBV6-5, the J call TRBJ1-2, with 7 bases aligning to TRBD1. The CDR3 covers 14 residues. Germline assignment: CDR1 MNHEY and CDR2 SVGAGI. V shed 2 bases and J 11 bases; nucleotides not matched to a gene: 11. Written as DNA, the CDR3 is TGTGCCAGCAGTTACAGAGGGACAGTTCCCCCTTACACCTTC. Residues: CASSYRGTVPPYTF.

The chain is built from TRBV30 and TRBJ2-2, with D tentatively TRBD2 (6 bases). The germline CDR1 and CDR2 sequences are GTSNPN and SVGIG (reference sequence). Trimming took 0 bases from V and 9 from J, leaving 11 bases between them. The CDR3 spans 13 residues. CDR3: CAWSVRGGWELFF. In nucleotides, the CDR3 is TGTGCCTGGAGTGTACGTGGGGGGTGGGAGCTGTTTTTT.

This chain's CDR3 is CASSKGGTDNTGELFF. CDR3 nucleotide sequence: TGTGCCAGCAGCAAAGGGGGGACAGATAACACCGGGGAGCTGTTTTTT. The rearrangement joins TRBV21-1 to TRBJ2-2; TRBD1, the table's D call, lacks a check against the DNA. TRBV21-1 represents a pseudogene. The CDR3 is made up of 16 amino acids.

The gene calls are TRBV6-6 and TRBJ2-3, with TRBD2 matching over 7 bases. Per the germline V gene, CDR1 is MNHNY and CDR2 is SVGAGI (reference sequence). The CDR3 is made up of 16 amino acids. V lost 0 bases and J lost 3; bases outside the gene matches: 6. The CDR3 protein is CASSYSIIGRTDTQYF. The CDR3 DNA reads TGTGCCAGCAGTTACTCCATTATCGGGAGGACAGATACGCAGTATTTT.

This chain joins TRBV5-1 and TRBJ2-3; 13 bases match TRBD2. Germline CDR1 reads SGHRS; CDR2 reads YFSETQ. The V and J ends lost 4 bases and 3 bases, in that order; junction bases with no gene match: 2. The CDR3 is made up of 15 amino acids. CDR3 residues: CASSAGLAGTDTQYF. Written as DNA, the CDR3 is TGCGCCAGCAGCGCGGGACTAGCGGGGACAGATACGCAGTATTTT.

The V call is TRBV13, the J call TRBJ1-3, with a weak D call TRBD1 (5 bases). The CDR3 extends over 15 amino acids. Germline CDR1 is PRHDT and CDR2 is FYEKMQ (reference sequence). The ends were cut back, 5 bases at V and 0 bases at J, with 11 bases in the middle. CDR3 DNA sequence: TGTGCCAGCAGCCTGGGGGAGGCCTCTGGAAACACCATATATTTT. Amino acids: CASSLGEASGNTIYF.

The chain is built from TRBV10-2 and TRBJ2-1; 9 nucleotides line up with TRBD2. The germline V gene has CDR1 WSHSY and CDR2 SAAADI. The CDR3 length is 15 residues. J was trimmed by 8 bases and V by 3 bases; bases with no gene match: 8. The CDR3 here is CASSDRGGGAHEQFF. Written as DNA, the CDR3 is TGCGCCAGCAGTGATAGGGGCGGGGGGGCCCATGAGCAGTTCTTC.

The CDR3 DNA is TGTGCCAGCAGCCCGTACCTAGCGGGGGGGCCGGAGACCCAGTACTTC. Amino acids: CASSPYLAGGPETQYF. J is TRBJ2-5 and V is TRBV5-6; 12 bases line up with TRBD2. J lost 5 bases, V lost 4 bases, and 9 bases had no gene match. In germline, CDR1 is SGHDT, CDR2 YYEEEE. The CDR3 is 16 residues long.

The chain carries TRBV7-8 and TRBJ2-2, with 8 nucleotides matching TRBD1. This CDR3 spans 16 amino acids. The trim removed 3 bases at V and 8 bases at J, leaving 11 bases unmatched. The germline CDR1 and CDR2 sequences are SGHVS and FQNEAQ. CDR3 DNA: TGTGCCAGCAGCTTCCGAAGGACAGGGAAGCCAGGGGAGCTGTTTTTT. It specifies CASSFRRTGKPGELFF.

In this sample, this clone turned up a few times. This chain uses TRBV30 with TRBJ1-2; TRBD1 aligns across 8 bases. V lost 2 bases and J lost 0; bases outside the gene matches: 5. CDR3 length: 15 amino acids. Germline CDR1 GTSNPN, CDR2 SVGIG (reference sequence). CDR3 protein: CAWSTFRGPNYGYTF. The CDR3 nucleotides read TGTGCCTGGAGTACATTCAGGGGGCCTAACTATGGCTACACCTTC.

The genes are TRBV25-1 and TRBJ2-3; no clear D gene. CDR3 length equals 14 residues. Germline assignment: CDR1 MGHDK and CDR2 SYGVNS. Trimming removed 5 bases at V and 5 bases at J, with 14 bases between. The CDR3 region is CASSPPGRVDTQYF. The CDR3 coding sequence is TGTGCCAGCAGTCCTCCGGGTCGGGTAGATACGCAGTATTTT.

This clone has a single count. The chain joins TRBV6-1 to TRBJ2-5; D is uncertain. The CDR3 sequence is 12 residues long. The ends were cut back, 4 bases at V and 8 bases at J, with 11 bases in the middle. CDR1 is MNHNS, CDR2 SASEGT, per germline. The CDR3 region has the DNA TGTGCCAGCAGTGCGTTGACTGATACCCAGTACTTC. Encoded protein: CASSALTDTQYF.

The rearrangement links TRBV7-7 to TRBJ2-7; 7 bases fit TRBD1. The V segment lost 5 bases and the J segment 3 bases; nucleotides outside the gene matches: 4. CDR3 length: 13 residues. Germline-derived CDR1 and CDR2 are SSHAT and FNYEAQ (reference sequence). CDR3 sequence (DNA): TGTGCCAGCAGCAAAGACAGGGACTACGAGCAGTACTTC. It translates to CASSKDRDYEQYF.

The chain recombines TRBV5-1 with TRBJ1-1, with 9 bases aligning to TRBD1. CDR3 length: 18 residues. Germline assignment: CDR1 SGHRS and CDR2 YFSETQ. With 2 bases clipped from V and 5 bases from J, the junction kept 16 bases outside the gene matches. Here the CDR3 reads CASSLFPREQGASTEAFF. The CDR3 nucleotides read TGCGCCAGCAGCTTATTCCCCCGGGAACAGGGGGCAAGTACTGAAGCTTTCTTT.

This chain connects TRBV19 to TRBJ1-2, with D unclear. Trimming pared 1 base from V and 3 bases from J, leaving 18 bases between. The CDR3 sequence is 17 residues long. Germline V gene lookup returns CDR1 LNHDA and CDR2 SQIVND (reference sequence). CDR3 protein: CASSIAPQLRRDYGYTF. DNA for the CDR3: TGTGCCAGTAGTATAGCCCCACAGCTACGGAGGGACTATGGCTACACCTTC.

This clone was counted between two and nine times. V gene TRBV7-3 combines with J gene TRBJ1-6; 8 nucleotides match TRBD1. V shed 3 bases and J 8 bases; nucleotides not matched to a gene: 6. The V gene's germline CDR1 is SGHTA and CDR2 FQGTGA. CDR3 length: 15 amino acids. DNA of the CDR3: TGTGCCAGCAGCTTGACGGGGACAGGAGATTCACCCCTCCACTTT. Its translation is CASSLTGTGDSPLHF.

V is TRBV11-3 and J is TRBJ2-3, with TRBD2 identical over 11 bases. V was clipped by 5 bases and J by 11 bases; unmatched bases: 9. The germline V gene encodes CDR1 SGHNT and CDR2 YENEEA. This CDR3 spans 14 amino acids. The CDR3 loop reads CASSTSGGPFGQYF. CDR3 coding DNA: TGTGCCAGCAGCACTAGCGGGGGCCCGTTTGGGCAGTATTTT.

The chain has TRBV5-4 and TRBJ1-2; 8 bases match TRBD1. J was trimmed by 5 bases and V by 2 bases; bases with no gene match: 8. Germline CDR1 and CDR2: SGHNT and YYREEE (reference sequence). The CDR3 length is 15 residues. The chain's CDR3 is CASSFGQGAVYGYTF. The CDR3 DNA is TGTGCCAGCAGCTTCGGGCAGGGGGCTGTGTATGGCTACACCTTC.

The chain is built from TRBV5-1 and TRBJ2-7, with D perhaps TRBD1 (6 bases). Germline CDR1 SGHRS, CDR2 YFSETQ. The CDR3 consists of 14 residues. V shed 1 base and J shed 1 base, with 9 bases lying between them. The CDR3 loop is CASSLRGGSYEQYF. For the CDR3, the DNA is TGCGCCAGCAGCTTGAGAGGGGGATCCTACGAGCAGTACTTC.

The chain recombines TRBV6-5 with TRBJ2-1; 9 positions agree with TRBD2. Germline lookup yields CDR1 MNHEY and CDR2 SVGAGI. The J segment lost 8 bases and the V segment lost 0 bases, leaving 8 bases of the junction unmatched. The CDR3 has 16 amino acids. The CDR3 is CASSYSGGGAVDEQFF. DNA for the CDR3: TGTGCCAGCAGTTACTCCGGCGGGGGGGCCGTGGATGAGCAGTTCTTC.

This clone has just one count. This sequence joins TRBV9 and TRBJ2-1, with 9 bases that match TRBD1. J gave up 5 bases and V 0 bases, and 9 bases lay outside the gene matches. The germline V gene has CDR1 SGDLS and CDR2 YYNGEE. The CDR3 covers 17 residues. CDR3 protein: CASSVGGRGQGNNEQFF. CDR3 coding DNA: TGTGCCAGCAGCGTAGGGGGACGGGGACAGGGAAACAATGAGCAGTTCTTC.

The chain combines TRBV2 with TRBJ1-2; D is perhaps TRBD1 (6 bases). Per the germline V gene, CDR1 is SNHLY and CDR2 is FYNNEI. This CDR3 comprises 14 residues. The V end lost 1 base, the J end lost 0 bases, and 6 bases lay between the germline ends. The CDR3 DNA follows: TGTGCCAGCAGTGAAGGGACAGCTAACTATGGCTACACCTTC. Translating it yields CASSEGTANYGYTF.

This clone was recorded only once. This chain connects TRBV7-2 to TRBJ1-6; D is unclear. V dropped 11 bases and J dropped 4 bases, with 21 bases sitting between them. The CDR3 has 16 residues. CDR1 and CDR2 (germline): SGHTA, FQGNSA. The CDR3 DNA reads as TGTGCCTCTTCGGAGGGATCTCAATTTTATAATTCACCCCTCCACTTT. Translation gives CASSEGSQFYNSPLHF.

This clone was counted only a few times. The chain joins TRBV29-1 to TRBJ2-5, with D possibly matching TRBD2 (7 bases). Between the trimmed V and J ends, which lost 8 bases and 2 bases, there was a span of 18 bases. Germline assignment: CDR1 SQVTM and CDR2 ANQGSEA. There are 14 residues in the CDR3. The CDR3 coding sequence is TGCAGCATGGCTGGGGGGGCGGGGCAAGAGACCCAGTACTTC. Protein: CSMAGGAGQETQYF.

In nucleotides, the CDR3 is TGTGCCATCAGTGAGTCGAGCCAGGGGTTCGTCAAACCCCCGAATCGTCATTATGGCTACACCTTC. Amino acids: CAISESSQGFVKPPNRHYGYTF. The chain couples TRBV10-3 to TRBJ1-2, with D perhaps TRBD1 (6 bases). V was cut by 0 bases and J by 5 bases, with 34 bases left in between. This CDR3 has 22 residues. The germline V gene encodes CDR1 ENHRY and CDR2 SYGVKD.